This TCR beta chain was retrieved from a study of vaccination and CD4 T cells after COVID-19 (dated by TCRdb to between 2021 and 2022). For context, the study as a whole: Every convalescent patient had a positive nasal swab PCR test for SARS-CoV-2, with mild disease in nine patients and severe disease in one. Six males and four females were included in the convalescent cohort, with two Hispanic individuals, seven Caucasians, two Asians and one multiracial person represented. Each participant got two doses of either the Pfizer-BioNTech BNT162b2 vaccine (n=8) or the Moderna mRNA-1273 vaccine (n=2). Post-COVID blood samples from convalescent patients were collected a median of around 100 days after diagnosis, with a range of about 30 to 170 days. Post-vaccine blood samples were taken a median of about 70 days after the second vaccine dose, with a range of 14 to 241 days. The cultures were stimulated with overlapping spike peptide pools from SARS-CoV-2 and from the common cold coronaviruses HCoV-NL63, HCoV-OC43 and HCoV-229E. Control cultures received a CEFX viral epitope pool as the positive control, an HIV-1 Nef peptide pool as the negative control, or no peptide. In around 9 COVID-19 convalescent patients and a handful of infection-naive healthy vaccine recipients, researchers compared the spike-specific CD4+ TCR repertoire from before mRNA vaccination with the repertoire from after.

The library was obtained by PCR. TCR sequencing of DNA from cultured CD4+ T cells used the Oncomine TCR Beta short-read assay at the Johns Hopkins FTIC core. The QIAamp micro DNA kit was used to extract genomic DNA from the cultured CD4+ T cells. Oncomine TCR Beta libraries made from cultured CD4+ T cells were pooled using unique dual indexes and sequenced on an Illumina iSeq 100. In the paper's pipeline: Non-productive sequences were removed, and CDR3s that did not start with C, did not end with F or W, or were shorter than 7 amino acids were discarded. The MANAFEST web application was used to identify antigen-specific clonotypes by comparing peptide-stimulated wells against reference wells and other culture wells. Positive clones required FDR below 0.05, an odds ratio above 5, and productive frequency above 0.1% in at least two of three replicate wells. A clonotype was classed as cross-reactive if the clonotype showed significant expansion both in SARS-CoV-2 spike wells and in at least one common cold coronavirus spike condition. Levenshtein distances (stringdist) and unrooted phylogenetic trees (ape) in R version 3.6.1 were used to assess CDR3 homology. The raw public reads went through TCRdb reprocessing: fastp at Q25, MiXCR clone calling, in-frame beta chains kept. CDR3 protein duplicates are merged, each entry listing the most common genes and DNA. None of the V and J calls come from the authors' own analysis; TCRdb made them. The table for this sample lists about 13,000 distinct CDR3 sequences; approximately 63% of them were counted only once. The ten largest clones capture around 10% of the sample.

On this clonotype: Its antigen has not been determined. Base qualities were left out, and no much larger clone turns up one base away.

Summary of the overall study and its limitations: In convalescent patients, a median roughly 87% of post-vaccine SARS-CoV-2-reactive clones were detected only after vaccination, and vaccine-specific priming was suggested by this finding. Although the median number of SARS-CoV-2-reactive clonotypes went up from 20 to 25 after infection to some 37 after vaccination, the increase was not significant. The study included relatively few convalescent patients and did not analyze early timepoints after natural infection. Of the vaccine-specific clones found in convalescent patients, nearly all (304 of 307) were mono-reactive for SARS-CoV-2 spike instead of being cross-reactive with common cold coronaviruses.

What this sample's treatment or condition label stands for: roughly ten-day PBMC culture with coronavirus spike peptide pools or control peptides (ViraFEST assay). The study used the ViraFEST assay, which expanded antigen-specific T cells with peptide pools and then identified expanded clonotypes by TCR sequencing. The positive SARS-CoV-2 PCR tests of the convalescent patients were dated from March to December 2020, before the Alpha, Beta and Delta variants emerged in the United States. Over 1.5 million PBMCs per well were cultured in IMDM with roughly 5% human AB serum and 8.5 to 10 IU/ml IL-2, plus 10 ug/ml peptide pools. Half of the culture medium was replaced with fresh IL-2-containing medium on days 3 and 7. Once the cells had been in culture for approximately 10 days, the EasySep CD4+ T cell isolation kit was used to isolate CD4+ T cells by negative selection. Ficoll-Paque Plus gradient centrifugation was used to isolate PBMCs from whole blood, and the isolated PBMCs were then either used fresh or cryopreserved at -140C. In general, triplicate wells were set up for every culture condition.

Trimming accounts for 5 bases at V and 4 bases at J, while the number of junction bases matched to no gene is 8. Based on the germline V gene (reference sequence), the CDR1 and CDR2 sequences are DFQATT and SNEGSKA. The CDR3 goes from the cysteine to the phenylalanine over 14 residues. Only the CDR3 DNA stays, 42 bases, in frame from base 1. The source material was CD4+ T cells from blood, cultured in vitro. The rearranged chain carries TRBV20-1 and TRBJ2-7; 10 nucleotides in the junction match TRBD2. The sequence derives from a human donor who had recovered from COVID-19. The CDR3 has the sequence CSAPRAGGPYEQYF. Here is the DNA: TGCAGTGCTCCTAGAGCGGGGGGGCCTTACGAGCAGTACTTC.